The present T cell receptor (beta chain) was sequenced within a study of siplizumab effects on memory and regulatory T cells. Germline V gene lookup returns CDR1 SGHRS and CDR2 YFSETQ. The CDR3 length is 13 residues. V was clipped by 4 bases and J by 1 base, with 8 bases between them. Measured with immunoSEQ multiplex PCR; TCRdb has only the in-frame clones, and not every one. The sample consists of 90,000 to 110,000 clones, roughly 94% of them appearing once. Study-level points and caveats: Alloreactive sequences whose origin lay in unstimulated CD4+ memory cells were significantly reduced by siplizumab.

Concerning this clone: Its target is unknown.

The chain links TRBV5-1 to TRBJ1-1; D unresolved. Sequenced material: Tregs sorted from blood. The receptor comes from a human donor in good health. The CDR3, as DNA: TGCGCCAGCAGCACTAACACGAACACTGAAGCTTTCTTT. Translating gives CASSTNTNTEAFF.